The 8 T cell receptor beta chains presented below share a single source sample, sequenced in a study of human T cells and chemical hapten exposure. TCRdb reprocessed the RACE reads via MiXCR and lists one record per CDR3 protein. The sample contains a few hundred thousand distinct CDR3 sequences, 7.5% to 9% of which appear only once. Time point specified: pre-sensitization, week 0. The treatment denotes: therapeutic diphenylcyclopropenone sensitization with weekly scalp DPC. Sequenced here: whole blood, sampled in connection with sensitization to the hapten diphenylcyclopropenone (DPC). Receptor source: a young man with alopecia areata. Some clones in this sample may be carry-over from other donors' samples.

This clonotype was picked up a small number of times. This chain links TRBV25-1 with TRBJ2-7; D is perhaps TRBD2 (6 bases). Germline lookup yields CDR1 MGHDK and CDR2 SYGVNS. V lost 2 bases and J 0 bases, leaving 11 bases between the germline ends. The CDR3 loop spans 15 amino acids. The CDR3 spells CASSEGGVHSYEQYV. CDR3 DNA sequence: TGTGCCAGCAGTGAAGGAGGGGTTCACTCCTACGAGCAGTACGTC.

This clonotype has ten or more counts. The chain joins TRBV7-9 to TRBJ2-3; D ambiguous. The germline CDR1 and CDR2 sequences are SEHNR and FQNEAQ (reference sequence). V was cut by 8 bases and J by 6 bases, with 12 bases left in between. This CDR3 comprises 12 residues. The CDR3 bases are TGTGCCAGCCGTACGGGCCGGGATACGCAGTATTTT. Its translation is CASRTGRDTQYF.

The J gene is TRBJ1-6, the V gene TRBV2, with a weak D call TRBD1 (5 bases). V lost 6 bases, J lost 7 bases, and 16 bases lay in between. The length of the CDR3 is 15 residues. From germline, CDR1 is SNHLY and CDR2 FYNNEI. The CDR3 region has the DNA TGTGCCAGCAGGACGGACTGGGGGAGGAATTCACCCCTCCACTTT. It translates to CASRTDWGRNSPLHF.

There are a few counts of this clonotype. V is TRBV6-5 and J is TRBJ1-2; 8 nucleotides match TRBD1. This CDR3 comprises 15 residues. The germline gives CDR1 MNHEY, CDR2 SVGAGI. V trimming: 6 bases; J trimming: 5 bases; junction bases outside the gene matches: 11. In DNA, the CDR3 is TGTGCCAGCAGCCCCGGTGGACAGGGCTATTATGGCTACACCTTC. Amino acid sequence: CASSPGGQGYYGYTF.

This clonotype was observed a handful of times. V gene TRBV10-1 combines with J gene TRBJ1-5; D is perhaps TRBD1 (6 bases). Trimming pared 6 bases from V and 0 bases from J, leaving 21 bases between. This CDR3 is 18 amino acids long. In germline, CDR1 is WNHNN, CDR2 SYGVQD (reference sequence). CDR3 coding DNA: TGCGCCAGCAGCCCGATGGAACAGGGAGGACTTAGCAATCAGCCCCAGCATTTT. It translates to CASSPMEQGGLSNQPQHF.

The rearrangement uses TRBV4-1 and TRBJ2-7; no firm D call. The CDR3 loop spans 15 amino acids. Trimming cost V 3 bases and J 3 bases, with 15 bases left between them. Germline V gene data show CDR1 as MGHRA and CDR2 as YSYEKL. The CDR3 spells CASSQGGSEYYEQYF. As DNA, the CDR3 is TGCGCCAGCAGCCAGGGTGGTTCAGAATACTACGAGCAGTACTTC.

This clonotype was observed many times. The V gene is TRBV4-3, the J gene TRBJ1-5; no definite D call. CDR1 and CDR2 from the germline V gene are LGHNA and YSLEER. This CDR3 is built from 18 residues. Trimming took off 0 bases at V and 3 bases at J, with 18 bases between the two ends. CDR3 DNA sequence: TGCGCCAGCAGCCAAGATCCGGCCAATCCGAGGGACAATCAGCCCCAGCATTTT. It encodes CASSQDPANPRDNQPQHF.

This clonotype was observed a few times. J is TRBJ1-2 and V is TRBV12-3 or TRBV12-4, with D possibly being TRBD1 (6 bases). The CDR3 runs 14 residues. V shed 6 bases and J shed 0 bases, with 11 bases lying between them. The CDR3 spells CASRPTGSNYGYTF. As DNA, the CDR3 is TGTGCCAGCAGGCCGACAGGTTCTAACTATGGCTACACCTTC.